This entry describes one T cell receptor (beta chain). Treatment given: oral pan-JAK inhibitor, 5-10 mg twice daily. Extraction and reverse transcription of RNA yielded cDNA as the sequencing template. The method was immunoSEQ multiplex PCR; TCRdb's version includes in-frame clones alone and lacks a portion of them. This sample yields roughly 120,000 clones, of which roughly 60% are seen a single time; roughly 30% belongs to the top ten. This record belongs to a study of CD8+ T cells in alopecia areata. As for the study in general: Using the percentage of affected scalp area, treated patients' severity was scored.

Germline CDR1 reads SQVTM; CDR2 reads ANQGSEA. Trimming took off 7 bases at V and 1 base at J, with 10 bases between the two ends. CDR3 size: 12 residues. The source of this sequence is a human donor with alopecia areata. The input for sequencing was CD8+ T cells sorted from blood, taken at week 4, from a patient treated with tofacitinib. This chain joins TRBV29-1 and TRBJ1-2; D might be TRBD1 (5 bases). This chain's CDR3 is CSAVTVNYGYTF. The CDR3 bases are TGCAGCGCCGTGACAGTTAACTATGGCTACACCTTC.